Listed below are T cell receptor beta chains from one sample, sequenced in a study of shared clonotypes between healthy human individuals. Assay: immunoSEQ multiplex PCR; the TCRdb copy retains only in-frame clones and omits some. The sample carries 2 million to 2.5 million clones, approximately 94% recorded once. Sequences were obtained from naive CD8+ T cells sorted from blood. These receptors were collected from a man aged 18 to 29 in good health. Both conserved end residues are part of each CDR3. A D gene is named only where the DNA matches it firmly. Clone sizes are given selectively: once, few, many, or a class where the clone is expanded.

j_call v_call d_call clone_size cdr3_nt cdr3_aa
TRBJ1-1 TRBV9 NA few TGTGCCAGCAGCGTAGTTGAGGATACCACTGAAGCTTTCTTT CASSVVEDTTEAFF
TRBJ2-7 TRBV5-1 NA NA TGCGCCAGCAGCTTGGGGGGAGCGGACGAGCAGTACTTC CASSLGGADEQYF
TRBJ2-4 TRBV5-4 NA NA TGTGCCAGCAGCCCCAACACAGGGTTGGCCATTCAGTACTTC CASSPNTGLAIQYF
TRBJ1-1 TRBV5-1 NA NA TGCGCCAGCAGTCGGGGCACTGAAGCTTTCTTT CASSRGTEAFF
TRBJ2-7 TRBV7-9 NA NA TGTGCCAGCAGCTTAAATGGGGTTGAGCAGTACTTC CASSLNGVEQYF
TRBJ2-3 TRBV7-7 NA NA TGTGCTAGCAGTCGTACGCCATCTAGCACAGATACGCAGTATTTT CASSRTPSSTDTQYF
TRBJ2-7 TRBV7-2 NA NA TGTGCCAGCAGCTTAGTGCTGGACAGACCCTACGAGCAGTACTTC CASSLVLDRPYEQYF
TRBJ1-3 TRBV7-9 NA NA TGTGCCCCCCAACCGAGGGTATGGACTGGAAACACCATATATTTT CAPQPRVWTGNTIYF
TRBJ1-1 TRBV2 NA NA TGTGCCAGCTTAGGGACGGCCTTGGAAGCTTTCTTT CASLGTALEAFF
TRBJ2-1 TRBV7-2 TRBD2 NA TGTGCCAGCAGCCAGCGGGGGGGCTCCTACAATGAGCAGTTCTTC CASSQRGGSYNEQFF
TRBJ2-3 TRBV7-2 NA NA TGTGCCAGCACCTTCATACCCGATACGCAGTATTTT CASTFIPDTQYF
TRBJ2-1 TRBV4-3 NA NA TGCGCCAGCAGTACCGGCCATGGGGTTGAGCAGTTCTTC CASSTGHGVEQFF
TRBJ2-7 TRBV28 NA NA TGTGCCAGCAACGGAGGTGCTGCTTACGAGCAGTACTTC CASNGGAAYEQYF
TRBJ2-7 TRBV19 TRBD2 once TGTGCCAGTAGTCCTAGCGGGAGCGAGCAGTACTTC CASSPSGSEQYF
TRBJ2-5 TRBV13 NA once TGTGCCAGCAGCTTAGGCCAAGGGGAGACCCAGTACTTC CASSLGQGETQYF
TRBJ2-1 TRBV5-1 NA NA TGCGCCAGCATCGGGGACTCTTACAATGAGCAGTTCTTC CASIGDSYNEQFF
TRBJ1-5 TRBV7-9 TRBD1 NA TGTGCCAGCAGCTTGACCTCGGGGACAGGAGGCTATAGCAATCAGCCCCAGCATTTT CASSLTSGTGGYSNQPQHF
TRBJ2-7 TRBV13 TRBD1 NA TGTGCCAGCAGCGGATGGGACAGGGGCTCCTACGAGCAGTACTTC CASSGWDRGSYEQYF
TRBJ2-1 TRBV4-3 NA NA TGCGCCAGCAGCCAAGTATATCCGACACCGGGCAATGAGCAGTTCTTC CASSQVYPTPGNEQFF
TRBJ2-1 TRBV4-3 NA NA TGCGCCAGCAGCTACGGGAGCGAGCAGTTCTTC CASSYGSEQFF
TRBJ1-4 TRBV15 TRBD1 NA TGTGCCACCAGCAATACAGGGGGAAGGGAAAAACTGTTTTTT CATSNTGGREKLFF
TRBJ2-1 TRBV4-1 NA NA TGCGCCAGCAGCCAAGCTGGCCCACCGGTCTTC CASSQAGPPVF
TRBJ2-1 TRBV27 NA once TGTGCCAGCAGTTTATTGACCAGGGGTCTTGAGCAGTTCTTC CASSLLTRGLEQFF